This is a list of T cell receptor beta chains from one sample in a study of cytomegalovirus exposure and HLA in healthy donors. Produced via immunoSEQ multiplex PCR; TCRdb's table is partial and in-frame only. The sample yields roughly 120,000 clones, approximately 68% seen once. Sequenced input: PBMCs. These TCRs come from a man aged 25-45 years in good health and CMV-seropositive. The CDR3 runs from the conserved cysteine through the conserved F or W. Fields, in order: J gene, V gene, D gene, clone size, CDR3 protein, CDR3 DNA. D genes are given only for firm matches. The size of a clone is reported for some rows only, either as once, few or many, or as a class for expanded clones.

j_call: TRBJ1-1; v_call: TRBV6-5; d_call: .; clone_size: .; cdr3_aa: CASSSDSNTEAFF; cdr3_nt: TGTGCCAGCAGTTCCGACAGTAACACTGAAGCTTTCTTT
j_call: TRBJ2-5; v_call: TRBV28; d_call: .; clone_size: .; cdr3_aa: CASSLFGGLQETQYF; cdr3_nt: TGTGCCAGCAGTTTATTCGGGGGGCTTCAGGAGACCCAGTACTTC
j_call: TRBJ1-1; v_call: TRBV19; d_call: .; clone_size: .; cdr3_aa: CASKKVGEVNTEAFF; cdr3_nt: TGTGCCAGTAAGAAGGTGGGGGAGGTGAACACTGAAGCTTTCTTT
j_call: TRBJ1-5; v_call: TRBV6-1; d_call: TRBD1; clone_size: .; cdr3_aa: CASRQGAEIQPQHF; cdr3_nt: TGTGCCAGCAGGCAGGGGGCAGAAATCCAGCCCCAGCATTTT
j_call: TRBJ2-3; v_call: TRBV5-1; d_call: .; clone_size: few; cdr3_aa: CASSLTSSRADTQYF; cdr3_nt: TGCGCCAGCAGCTTGACTAGCTCTCGCGCAGATACGCAGTATTTT
j_call: TRBJ2-7; v_call: TRBV4-1; d_call: .; clone_size: few; cdr3_aa: CASSQGGTVNSYEQYF; cdr3_nt: TGCGCCAGCAGCCAAGGCGGGACAGTCAACTCCTACGAGCAGTACTTC
j_call: TRBJ2-7; v_call: TRBV18; d_call: TRBD1; clone_size: .; cdr3_aa: CASSPADRGEQYF; cdr3_nt: TGTGCCAGCTCACCTGCGGACAGGGGCGAGCAGTACTTC
j_call: TRBJ2-1; v_call: TRBV4-3; d_call: .; clone_size: few; cdr3_aa: CASSQDVGAVRPYNEQFF; cdr3_nt: TGCGCCAGCAGCCAAGATGTTGGGGCTGTCCGACCTTACAATGAGCAGTTCTTC
j_call: TRBJ1-3; v_call: TRBV30; d_call: .; clone_size: .; cdr3_aa: CACQVRSGNTIYF; cdr3_nt: TGTGCCTGTCAGGTCCGCTCTGGAAACACCATATATTTT
j_call: TRBJ2-2; v_call: TRBV7-9; d_call: TRBD1; clone_size: .; cdr3_aa: CASSRDRLNTGELFF; cdr3_nt: TGTGCCAGCAGCCGGGACAGATTGAACACCGGGGAGCTGTTTTTT
j_call: TRBJ1-4; v_call: TRBV27; d_call: .; clone_size: .; cdr3_aa: CASSLSLNEKLFF; cdr3_nt: TGTGCCAGCAGTTTGTCCCTTAATGAAAAACTGTTTTTT
j_call: TRBJ2-4; v_call: TRBV5-1; d_call: .; clone_size: .; cdr3_aa: CASSLLGPGRQSAKNIQYF; cdr3_nt: TGCGCCAGCAGCTTGTTGGGTCCAGGGCGCCAATCAGCCAAAAACATTCAGTACTTC
j_call: TRBJ2-3; v_call: TRBV7-3; d_call: .; clone_size: .; cdr3_aa: CASSSVGGASTDTQYF; cdr3_nt: TGTGCCAGCAGCTCGGTTGGCGGGGCGAGCACAGATACGCAGTATTTT
j_call: TRBJ1-1; v_call: TRBV15; d_call: .; clone_size: few; cdr3_aa: CATSKDINTEAFF; cdr3_nt: TGTGCCACCAGCAAAGATATAAACACTGAAGCTTTCTTT
j_call: TRBJ2-5; v_call: TRBV5-1; d_call: TRBD2; clone_size: .; cdr3_aa: CASSLGFSAAGVVTETQYF; cdr3_nt: TGCGCCAGCAGCTTAGGGTTTTCGGCAGCGGGAGTCGTCACAGAGACCCAGTACTTC
j_call: TRBJ1-1; v_call: TRBV5-1; d_call: .; clone_size: .; cdr3_aa: CASGQQGGTEAFF; cdr3_nt: TGCGCCAGCGGTCAACAGGGCGGGACTGAAGCTTTCTTT
j_call: TRBJ2-1; v_call: TRBV6-5; d_call: TRBD2; clone_size: .; cdr3_aa: CASSLLAGVPNEQFF; cdr3_nt: TGTGCCAGCAGTTTACTAGCGGGAGTACCCAATGAGCAGTTCTTC
j_call: TRBJ2-3; v_call: TRBV5-1; d_call: .; clone_size: .; cdr3_aa: CASSLARASTDTQYF; cdr3_nt: TGCGCCAGCAGCTTGGCGCGGGCTAGCACAGATACGCAGTATTTT
j_call: TRBJ2-7; v_call: TRBV18; d_call: TRBD2; clone_size: .; cdr3_aa: CASSPDGGRSYEQYF; cdr3_nt: TGTGCCAGCTCACCAGACGGCGGGAGGTCCTACGAGCAGTACTTC
j_call: TRBJ2-7; v_call: TRBV6-6; d_call: TRBD2; clone_size: .; cdr3_aa: CASSPQRTSGRYEQYF; cdr3_nt: TGTGCCAGCAGCCCCCAAAGGACTAGCGGGAGATACGAGCAGTACTTC
j_call: TRBJ2-7; v_call: TRBV6-6; d_call: TRBD1; clone_size: .; cdr3_aa: CASTRGTGGIYEQYF; cdr3_nt: TGTGCCAGCACCCGGGGGACAGGGGGTATCTACGAGCAGTACTTC
j_call: TRBJ2-5; v_call: TRBV9; d_call: .; clone_size: .; cdr3_aa: CASSGPGRWGIQETQYF; cdr3_nt: TGTGCCAGCAGCGGGCCCGGACGCTGGGGCATACAAGAGACCCAGTACTTC
j_call: TRBJ1-1; v_call: TRBV2; d_call: .; clone_size: .; cdr3_aa: CARGRGTAEAFF; cdr3_nt: TGTGCCAGAGGACGGGGGACCGCTGAAGCTTTCTTT
j_call: TRBJ2-1; v_call: TRBV29-1; d_call: .; clone_size: few; cdr3_aa: CTYRAFSYNEQFF; cdr3_nt: TGCACCTACCGAGCATTCTCCTACAATGAGCAGTTCTTC
j_call: TRBJ2-3; v_call: TRBV6-4; d_call: .; clone_size: once; cdr3_aa: CASSDSTAGHHTQYF; cdr3_nt: TGTGCCAGCAGTGACTCGACAGCGGGACACCATACGCAGTATTTT
j_call: TRBJ2-1; v_call: TRBV5-4; d_call: .; clone_size: few; cdr3_aa: CASSLAQYNEQFF; cdr3_nt: TGTGCCAGCAGTTTGGCCCAATACAATGAGCAGTTCTTC
j_call: TRBJ1-5; v_call: TRBV18; d_call: .; clone_size: .; cdr3_aa: CASSPQGQSQPQHF; cdr3_nt: TGTGCCAGCTCACCACAAGGACAGTCCCAGCCCCAGCATTTT
j_call: TRBJ2-7; v_call: TRBV5-1; d_call: TRBD2; clone_size: .; cdr3_aa: CASSLDWTSGSWEQYF; cdr3_nt: TGCGCCAGCAGCTTGGATTGGACTAGCGGGAGTTGGGAGCAGTACTTC
j_call: TRBJ2-2; v_call: TRBV7-9; d_call: .; clone_size: .; cdr3_aa: CASSKPDNPNTGELFF; cdr3_nt: TGTGCCAGCAGCAAACCTGACAACCCGAACACCGGGGAGCTGTTTTTT
j_call: TRBJ2-2; v_call: TRBV7-7; d_call: TRBD2; clone_size: .; cdr3_aa: CASSPSPGTSGSRGAGELFF; cdr3_nt: TGTGCTAGCAGCCCCAGTCCCGGGACTAGCGGGAGTCGCGGGGCCGGGGAGCTGTTTTTT
j_call: TRBJ2-7; v_call: TRBV5-4; d_call: TRBD1; clone_size: .; cdr3_aa: CASSFTDRAKQYF; cdr3_nt: TGTGCCAGCAGCTTTACAGACAGGGCCAAGCAGTACTTC
j_call: TRBJ1-5; v_call: TRBV27; d_call: TRBD1; clone_size: few; cdr3_aa: CASSLLGTGNQPQHF; cdr3_nt: TGTGCCAGCAGTTTATTAGGGACAGGCAATCAGCCCCAGCATTTT
j_call: TRBJ2-7; v_call: TRBV6-5; d_call: .; clone_size: once; cdr3_aa: CASSYSRVPFYEQYF; cdr3_nt: TGTGCCAGCAGTTACTCGAGGGTACCCTTCTACGAGCAGTACTTC
j_call: TRBJ2-5; v_call: TRBV6-1; d_call: TRBD2; clone_size: few; cdr3_aa: CASSGSWTSGRAGETQYF; cdr3_nt: TGTGCCAGCAGTGGATCGTGGACTAGCGGGAGGGCCGGGGAGACCCAGTACTTC
j_call: TRBJ2-3; v_call: TRBV28; d_call: TRBD2; clone_size: .; cdr3_aa: CASSPTSGSDADTQYF; cdr3_nt: TGTGCCAGCAGTCCGACTAGCGGGAGCGACGCAGATACGCAGTATTTT
j_call: TRBJ2-7; v_call: TRBV29-1; d_call: .; clone_size: .; cdr3_aa: CSVAWAPYEQYF; cdr3_nt: TGCAGCGTCGCCTGGGCCCCCTACGAGCAGTACTTC
j_call: TRBJ1-1; v_call: TRBV6-5; d_call: .; clone_size: .; cdr3_aa: CASSYSVRGTEAFF; cdr3_nt: TGTGCCAGCAGTTATTCCGTTAGGGGCACTGAAGCTTTCTTT